One and the same sample provided the 18 T cell receptor beta chains below, sequenced in a study of blood T cell repertoires in COVID-19. Assay used: immunoSEQ multiplex PCR; TCRdb lists only in-frame clones, some missing. The sample contains 320,000 or so clones, around 86% of which appear only once. Sequenced input: PBMCs or T cells enriched from blood (not recorded which). The receptors stem from a man aged 60-69 years who had recovered from COVID-19.

The chain recombines TRBV6-4 with TRBJ2-1, with TRBD2 identical over 7 bases. Trimming cost V 6 bases and J 3 bases; bases outside gene matches: 5. Germline V gene sequence: CDR1 MRHNA, CDR2 SNTAGT. This CDR3 is built from 14 residues. CDR3 residues: CASSYTSDYNEQFF. In DNA form, the CDR3 reads TGTGCCAGCAGCTACACTAGCGACTACAATGAGCAGTTCTTC.

The chain links TRBV4-2 to TRBJ2-5, with D possibly matching TRBD1 (5 bases). This CDR3 has 16 residues. The germline gives CDR1 LGHNA, CDR2 YNFKEQ. Trimming left V 0 bases short and J 1 base short, with 12 bases between. For the CDR3, the DNA is TGTGCCAGCAGCCAAGACCAGGGAAGGGGCCAAGAGACCCAGTACTTC. This codes for CASSQDQGRGQETQYF.

The chain has TRBV20-1 and TRBJ2-5; D gene ambiguous. Germline values: CDR1 DFQATT, CDR2 SNEGSKA (reference sequence). V gave up 6 bases and J gave up 4 bases, with 9 bases separating them. CDR3 length: 11 residues. The CDR3 here is CSAPIGETQYF. CDR3 nucleotides: TGCAGTGCGCCAATCGGAGAGACCCAGTACTTC.

The rearrangement links TRBV6-5 to TRBJ2-1, with 11 bases that match TRBD1. V was clipped by 8 bases and J by 3 bases; unmatched bases: 3. CDR3 length: 14 amino acids. CDR1 is MNHEY, CDR2 SVGAGI, per germline. For the CDR3, the DNA is TGTGCCAGCGGCGGGACAGGGGGCTACAATGAGCAGTTCTTC. Protein: CASGGTGGYNEQFF.

The rearrangement links TRBV25-1 to TRBJ1-5; tentatively, D is TRBD1 (5 bases). The V end was cut by 8 bases, the J end by 6 bases, with 20 bases between. CDR1 is MGHDK, CDR2 SYGVNS, per germline. This CDR3 comprises 15 residues. CDR3 sequence: CASYPAGHLFQPQHF. The CDR3 DNA reads TGTGCCAGCTATCCTGCCGGACACCTTTTTCAGCCCCAGCATTTT.

This chain joins TRBV14 and TRBJ1-1, with D tentatively TRBD1 (5 bases). The CDR3 is 12 residues long. Trimming took off 4 bases at V and 11 bases at J, with 14 bases between the two ends. Looked up from germline, CDR1 is SGHDN and CDR2 is FVKESK. The CDR3 loop reads CASSLGWGAAFF. CDR3 nucleotide sequence: TGTGCCAGCAGCCTAGGGTGGGGCGCGGCTTTCTTT.

The V gene is TRBV5-1, the J gene TRBJ2-7; 7 nucleotides align to TRBD2. The CDR3 length is 14 residues. The germline V gene encodes CDR1 SGHRS and CDR2 YFSETQ. Losses at the gene ends were 4 bases for V and 1 base for J; bases not matched to a gene: 5. CDR3 DNA sequence: TGCGCCAGCAGCCCGGGGGACTATTCCTACGAGCAGTACTTC. Protein sequence: CASSPGDYSYEQYF.

The rearrangement links TRBV24-1 to TRBJ2-3; the match to TRBD2 covers 14 bases. CDR1 and CDR2 from the germline V gene are KGHDR and SFDVKD. This CDR3 spans 17 amino acids. The V gene end was trimmed by 3 bases and the J gene end by 4 bases; junction bases not matched to a gene: 5. The CDR3 reads CATSDPGTSGSSDTQYF. CDR3 nucleotides: TGTGCCACCAGTGATCCGGGGACTAGCGGGAGCTCAGATACGCAGTATTTT.

This clone was counted a single time. The chain combines TRBV28 with TRBJ1-2; perhaps TRBD1 as D (5 bases). Germline V gives CDR1 MDHEN, CDR2 SYDVKM. This CDR3 has 17 residues. The V gene lost 4 bases and the J gene lost 1 base, with 19 bases spanning the gap. CDR3 sequence reads: CASSSAAGTRFNYGYTF. The CDR3 bases are TGTGCCAGCAGTTCCGCCGCGGGGACCCGTTTTAACTATGGCTACACCTTC.

V gene TRBV24-1 combines with J gene TRBJ2-3; 7 bases map to TRBD1. The ends lost 0 bases at V and 0 bases at J; junction bases unmatched: 2. CDR1 and CDR2 (germline): KGHDR, SFDVKD. The CDR3 consists of 16 residues. CDR3 region: CATSDLVGQSTDTQYF. CDR3 in DNA: TGTGCCACCAGTGATTTGGTGGGACAGAGCACAGATACGCAGTATTTT.

J is TRBJ1-4 and V is TRBV7-9, with D perhaps TRBD1 (6 bases). The CDR3 runs 18 residues. Looked up from germline, CDR1 is SEHNR and CDR2 is FQNEAQ (reference sequence). V lost 1 base and J lost 8, with 23 bases in between. The CDR3 bases are TGTGCCAGCAGCTTAGTCTTCGGACCCCTACAGGGTGAAGAAAAACTGTTTTTT. This gives the protein CASSLVFGPLQGEEKLFF.

Comment on this clone: This same CDR3 is encoded by further DNA sequences in the sample. The rearrangement joins TRBV9 to TRBJ2-7; 10 nucleotides align to TRBD1. Germline CDR1 reads SGDLS; CDR2 reads YYNGEE. V shed 0 bases, J shed 4 bases, and the junction held 1 base outside the gene matches. This CDR3 has 14 residues. This CDR3 is CASSVGQGAYEQYF. The CDR3 coding sequence is TGTGCCAGCAGCGTAGGACAGGGGGCTTACGAGCAGTACTTC.

V and J are TRBV5-4 and TRBJ2-1, with no clear D. V was shortened by 0 bases and J by 0 bases, with 4 bases between the two germline ends. Germline V gene data show CDR1 as SGHNT and CDR2 as YYREEE (reference sequence). The CDR3 extends over 14 amino acids. The CDR3 DNA is TGTGCCAGCAGCTTGGATAGCTCCTACAATGAGCAGTTCTTC. Its protein is CASSLDSSYNEQFF.

This chain links TRBV4-2 with TRBJ1-3; the match to TRBD1 covers 7 bases. The CDR3 contains 15 residues. The J segment lost 4 bases and the V segment lost 0 bases, leaving 3 bases of the junction unmatched. Germline V gives CDR1 LGHNA, CDR2 YNFKEQ. CDR3 sequence (DNA): TGTGCCAGCAGCCAAGATACAGGGGCAGGAAACACCATATATTTT. Its translation: CASSQDTGAGNTIYF.

This clone was observed once. The chain has TRBV20-1 and TRBJ2-3; the D is unclear. The CDR3 length is 13 residues. The V end lost 4 bases, the J end lost 3 bases, and 11 bases lay between the germline ends. Per the germline V gene, CDR1 is DFQATT and CDR2 is SNEGSKA (reference sequence). Written as DNA, the CDR3 is TGCAGTGCTATTGATAGCCGGACAGATACGCAGTATTTT. Protein sequence: CSAIDSRTDTQYF.

This clone was counted a few times. The CDR3 here is CASSLMNSGSAGEQFF. For the CDR3, the DNA is TGTGCCAGCAGCTTAATGAATAGCGGGAGCGCGGGGGAGCAGTTCTTC. The chain links TRBV7-3 to TRBJ2-1; 9 bases match TRBD2. The ends lost 1 base at V and 10 bases at J; junction bases unmatched: 11. CDR1 SGHTA and CDR2 FQGTGA come from the germline V gene. This CDR3 comprises 16 residues.

The chain is built from TRBV24-1 and TRBJ2-1; 9 nucleotides agree with TRBD2. V lost 9 bases to trimming and J lost 6 bases; unmatched junction nucleotides: 11. The CDR3 is made up of 15 amino acids. Germline assignment: CDR1 KGHDR and CDR2 SFDVKD. In DNA form, the CDR3 reads TGTGCCACCTCTAGCGGGATGAACCTAGGCAATGAGCAGTTCTTC. This codes for CATSSGMNLGNEQFF.

The chain has TRBV19 and TRBJ1-6, with no clear D. Germline V CDR1 and CDR2: LNHDA, SQIVND (reference sequence). The CDR3 consists of 14 residues. The V and J ends lost 5 bases and 6 bases respectively, with 11 bases between them. The CDR3 DNA reads as TGTGCCAGTAGTCCTAGGACTGCTAATTCACCCCTCCACTTT. It specifies CASSPRTANSPLHF.